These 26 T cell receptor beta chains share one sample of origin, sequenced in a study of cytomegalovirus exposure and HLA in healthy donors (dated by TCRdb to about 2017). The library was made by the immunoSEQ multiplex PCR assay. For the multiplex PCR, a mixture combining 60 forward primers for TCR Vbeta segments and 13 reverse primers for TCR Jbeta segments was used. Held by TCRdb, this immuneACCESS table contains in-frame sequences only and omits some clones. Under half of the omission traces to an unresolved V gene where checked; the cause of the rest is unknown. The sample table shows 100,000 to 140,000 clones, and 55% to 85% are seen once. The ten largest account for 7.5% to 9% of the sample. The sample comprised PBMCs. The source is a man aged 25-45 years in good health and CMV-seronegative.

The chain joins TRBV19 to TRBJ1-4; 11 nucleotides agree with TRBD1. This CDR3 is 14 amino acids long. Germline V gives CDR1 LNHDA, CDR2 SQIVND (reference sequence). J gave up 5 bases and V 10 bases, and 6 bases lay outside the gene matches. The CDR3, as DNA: TGTGCCACCGAGGACAGGGGGCGGAATGAAAAACTGTTTTTT. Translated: CATEDRGRNEKLFF.

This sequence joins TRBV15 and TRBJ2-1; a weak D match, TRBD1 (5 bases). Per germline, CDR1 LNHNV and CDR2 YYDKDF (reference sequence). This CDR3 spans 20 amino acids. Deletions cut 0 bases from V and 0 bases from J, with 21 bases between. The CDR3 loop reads CATSRDSPTVSQSSYNEQFF. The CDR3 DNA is TGTGCCACCAGCAGAGATTCCCCGACAGTGTCCCAGAGCTCCTACAATGAGCAGTTCTTC.

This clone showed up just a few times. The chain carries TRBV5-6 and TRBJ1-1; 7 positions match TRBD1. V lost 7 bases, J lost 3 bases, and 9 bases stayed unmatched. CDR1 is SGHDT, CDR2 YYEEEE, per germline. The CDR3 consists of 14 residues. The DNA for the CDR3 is TGTGCCAGCGCCTTCAGACAGGGAGACACTGAAGCTTTCTTT. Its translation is CASAFRQGDTEAFF.

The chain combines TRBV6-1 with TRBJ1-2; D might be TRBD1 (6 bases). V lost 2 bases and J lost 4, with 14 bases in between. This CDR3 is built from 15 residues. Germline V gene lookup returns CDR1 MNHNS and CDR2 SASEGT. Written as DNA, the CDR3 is TGTGCCAGCAGTGAACCATCACAGGGCCTCTATGGCTACACCTTC. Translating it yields CASSEPSQGLYGYTF.

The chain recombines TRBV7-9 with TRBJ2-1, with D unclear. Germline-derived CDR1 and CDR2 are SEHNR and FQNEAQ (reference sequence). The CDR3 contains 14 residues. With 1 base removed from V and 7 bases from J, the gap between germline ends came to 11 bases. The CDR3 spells CASSLVQADNEQFF. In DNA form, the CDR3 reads TGTGCCAGCAGCTTAGTCCAGGCAGATAATGAGCAGTTCTTC.

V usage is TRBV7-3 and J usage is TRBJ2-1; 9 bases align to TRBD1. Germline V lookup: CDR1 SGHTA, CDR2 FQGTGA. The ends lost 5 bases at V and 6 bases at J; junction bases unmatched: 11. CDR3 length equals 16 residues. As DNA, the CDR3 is TGTGCCAGCAGCCTCGCACAGGGGGCTTTTGGCAATGAGCAGTTCTTC. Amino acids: CASSLAQGAFGNEQFF.

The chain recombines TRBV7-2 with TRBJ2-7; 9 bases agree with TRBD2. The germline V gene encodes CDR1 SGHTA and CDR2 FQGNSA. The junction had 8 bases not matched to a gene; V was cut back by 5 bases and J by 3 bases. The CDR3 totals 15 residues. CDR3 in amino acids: CASSGGLAKGYEQYF. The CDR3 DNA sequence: TGTGCCAGCAGCGGGGGACTAGCAAAGGGCTACGAGCAGTACTTC. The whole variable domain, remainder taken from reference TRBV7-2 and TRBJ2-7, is GAGVSQSPSNKVTEKGKDVELRCDPISGHTALYWYRQSLGQGLEFLIYFQGNSAPDKSGLPSDRFSAERTGGSVSTLTIQRTQQEDSAVYLCASSGGLAKGYEQYFGPGTRLTVT.

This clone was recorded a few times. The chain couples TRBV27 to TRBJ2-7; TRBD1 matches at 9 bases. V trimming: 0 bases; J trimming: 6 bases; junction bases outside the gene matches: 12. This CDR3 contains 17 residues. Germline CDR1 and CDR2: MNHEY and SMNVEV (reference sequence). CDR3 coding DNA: TGTGCCAGCAGTTTATCTAAAGGACAGGGGATTAGTGGCGAGCAGTACTTC. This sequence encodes CASSLSKGQGISGEQYF.

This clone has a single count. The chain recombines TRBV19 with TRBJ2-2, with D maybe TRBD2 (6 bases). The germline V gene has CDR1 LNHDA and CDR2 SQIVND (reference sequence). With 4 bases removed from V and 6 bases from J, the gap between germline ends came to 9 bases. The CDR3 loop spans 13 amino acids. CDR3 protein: CASSRGGSGELFF. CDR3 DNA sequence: TGTGCCAGTAGTAGAGGAGGGTCCGGGGAGCTGTTTTTT.

CDR3 nucleotide sequence: TGCAGCGTAGGGGGGGACAAGTATGGCTACACCTTC. It encodes CSVGGDKYGYTF. The chain recombines TRBV29-1 with TRBJ1-2; maybe TRBD1 (6 bases). The CDR3 is made up of 12 amino acids. Germline CDR1 is SQVTM and CDR2 is ANQGSEA. V lost 6 bases, J lost 5 bases, and 13 bases lay in between.

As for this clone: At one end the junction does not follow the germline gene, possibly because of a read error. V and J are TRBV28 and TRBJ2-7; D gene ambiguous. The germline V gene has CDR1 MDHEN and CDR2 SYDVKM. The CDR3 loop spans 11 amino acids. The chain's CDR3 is CATSRDYEQYF. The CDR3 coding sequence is TGTGCCACCAGTCGCGACTACGAGCAGTACTTC.

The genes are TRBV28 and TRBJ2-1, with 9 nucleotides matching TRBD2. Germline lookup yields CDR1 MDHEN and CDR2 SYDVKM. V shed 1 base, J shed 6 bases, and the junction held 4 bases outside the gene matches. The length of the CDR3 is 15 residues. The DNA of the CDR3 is TGTGCCAGCAGTTTATCGACTAGCGGCTCCAATGAGCAGTTCTTC. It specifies CASSLSTSGSNEQFF.

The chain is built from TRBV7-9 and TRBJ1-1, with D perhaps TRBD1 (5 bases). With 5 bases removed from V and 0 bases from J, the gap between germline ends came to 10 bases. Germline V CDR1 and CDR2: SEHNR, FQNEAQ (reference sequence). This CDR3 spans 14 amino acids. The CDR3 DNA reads TGTGCCAGCAGCACGCAGGGTATGAACACTGAAGCTTTCTTT. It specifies CASSTQGMNTEAFF.

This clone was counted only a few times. The CDR3 reads CASSLAPGTGGAYYGYTF. The CDR3 nucleotides read TGTGCCAGCAGCTTGGCCCCCGGGACAGGGGGCGCGTACTATGGCTACACCTTC. V gene TRBV5-6 combines with J gene TRBJ1-2; 12 bases are shared with TRBD1. After removal of 0 bases from V and 3 bases from J, the junction contained 9 bases not matched to a gene. The germline gives CDR1 SGHDT, CDR2 YYEEEE. The CDR3 extends over 18 amino acids.

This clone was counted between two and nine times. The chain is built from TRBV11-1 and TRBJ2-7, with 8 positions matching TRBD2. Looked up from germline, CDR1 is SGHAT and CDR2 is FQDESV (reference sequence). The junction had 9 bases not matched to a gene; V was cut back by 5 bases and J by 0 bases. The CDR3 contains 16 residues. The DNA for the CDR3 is TGTGCCAGCAGCCCTCTTAGCGGGGAGATCTCCTACGAGCAGTACTTC. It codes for CASSPLSGEISYEQYF. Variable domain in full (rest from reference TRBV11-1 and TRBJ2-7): EAEVAQSPRYKITEKSQAVAFWCDPISGHATLYWYRQILGQGPELLVQFQDESVVDDSQLPKDRFSAERLKGVDSTLKIQPAELGDSAMYLCASSPLSGEISYEQYFGPGTRLTVT.

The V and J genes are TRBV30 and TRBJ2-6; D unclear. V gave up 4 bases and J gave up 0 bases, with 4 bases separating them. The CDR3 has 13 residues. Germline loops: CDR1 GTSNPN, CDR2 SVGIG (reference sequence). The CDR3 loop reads CAWTSSGANVLTF. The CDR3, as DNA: TGTGCCTGGACCAGCTCTGGGGCCAACGTCCTGACTTTC.

The CDR3 is CASSFSLNYGYTF. Written as DNA, the CDR3 is TGTGCCAGCAGTTTTTCCCTGAACTATGGCTACACCTTC. The gene calls are TRBV27 and TRBJ1-2, with D uncertain. Germline values: CDR1 MNHEY, CDR2 SMNVEV (reference sequence). V gave up 3 bases and J gave up 2 bases, with 7 bases separating them. CDR3 length: 13 amino acids.

The CDR3 DNA reads as TGTGCCAGCAGCGGTGGAGGGGCAGGGACCTACGAGCAGTACTTC. Its translation is CASSGGGAGTYEQYF. V gene TRBV9 combines with J gene TRBJ2-7; D may be TRBD2 (6 bases). The CDR3 runs to 15 residues. Germline V gene lookup returns CDR1 SGDLS and CDR2 YYNGEE. V dropped 3 bases and J dropped 2 bases, with 15 bases sitting between them. The whole variable domain, filled in from reference TRBV9 and TRBJ2-7, reads DSGVTQTPKHLITATGQRVTLRCSPRSGDLSVYWYQQSLDQGLQFLIQYYNGEERAKGNILERFSAQQFPDLHSELNLSSLELGDSALYFCASSGGGAGTYEQYFGPGTRLTVT.

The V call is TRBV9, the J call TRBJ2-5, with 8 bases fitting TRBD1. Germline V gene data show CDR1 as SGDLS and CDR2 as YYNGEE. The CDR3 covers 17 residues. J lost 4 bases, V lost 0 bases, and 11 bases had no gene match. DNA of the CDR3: TGTGCCAGCAGCGTAGGAACCCGACAGGGGAGTGGAGAGACCCAGTACTTC. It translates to CASSVGTRQGSGETQYF.

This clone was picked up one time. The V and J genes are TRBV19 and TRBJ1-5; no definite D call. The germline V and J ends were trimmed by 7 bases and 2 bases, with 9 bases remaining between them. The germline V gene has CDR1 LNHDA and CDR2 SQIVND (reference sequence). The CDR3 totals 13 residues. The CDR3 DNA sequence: TGTGCCAGTACTAGGCGGGGCAATCAGCCCCAGCATTTT. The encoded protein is CASTRRGNQPQHF.

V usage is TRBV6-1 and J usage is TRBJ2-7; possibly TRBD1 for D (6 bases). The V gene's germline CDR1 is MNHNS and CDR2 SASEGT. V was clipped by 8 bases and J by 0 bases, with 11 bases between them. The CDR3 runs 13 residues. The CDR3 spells CASPRDNSYEQYF. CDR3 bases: TGTGCCAGCCCCCGGGACAACTCCTACGAGCAGTACTTC.

CDR3 residues: CASSSGGLNYLDNSPLHF. The DNA for the CDR3 is TGTGCCAGCAGCTCCGGCGGGTTGAACTATCTGGACAATTCACCCCTCCACTTT. V is TRBV5-6 and J is TRBJ1-6; D gene unclear. V was shortened by 3 bases and J by 7 bases, with 23 bases between the two germline ends. The CDR3 runs 18 residues. Germline CDR1 SGHDT, CDR2 YYEEEE.

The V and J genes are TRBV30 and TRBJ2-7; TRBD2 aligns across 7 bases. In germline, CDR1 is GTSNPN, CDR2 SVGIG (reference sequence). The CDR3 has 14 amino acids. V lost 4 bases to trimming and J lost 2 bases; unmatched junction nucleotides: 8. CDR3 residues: CAWKRSGHTYEQYF. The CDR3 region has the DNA TGTGCCTGGAAGCGTAGCGGGCATACCTACGAGCAGTACTTC.

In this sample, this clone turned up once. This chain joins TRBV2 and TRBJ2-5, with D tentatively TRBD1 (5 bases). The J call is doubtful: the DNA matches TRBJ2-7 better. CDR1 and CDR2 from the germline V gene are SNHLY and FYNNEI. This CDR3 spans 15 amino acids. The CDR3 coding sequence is TGTGCCAGCACCGAATCAGGGTCCGAAACCTACGAGCAGTACTTC. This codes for CASTESGSETYEQYF.

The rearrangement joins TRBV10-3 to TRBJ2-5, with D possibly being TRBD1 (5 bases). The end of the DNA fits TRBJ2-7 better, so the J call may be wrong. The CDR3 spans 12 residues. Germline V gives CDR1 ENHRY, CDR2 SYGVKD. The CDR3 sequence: CAISEQGYEQYF. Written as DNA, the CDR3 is TGTGCCATCAGTGAGCAGGGATACGAGCAGTACTTC.

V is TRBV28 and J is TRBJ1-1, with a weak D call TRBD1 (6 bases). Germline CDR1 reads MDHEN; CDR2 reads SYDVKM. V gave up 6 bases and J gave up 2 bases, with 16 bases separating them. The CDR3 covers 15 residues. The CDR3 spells CASRPGGAVNTEAFF. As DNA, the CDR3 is TGTGCCAGCAGGCCTGGGGGGGCGGTCAACACTGAAGCTTTCTTT.